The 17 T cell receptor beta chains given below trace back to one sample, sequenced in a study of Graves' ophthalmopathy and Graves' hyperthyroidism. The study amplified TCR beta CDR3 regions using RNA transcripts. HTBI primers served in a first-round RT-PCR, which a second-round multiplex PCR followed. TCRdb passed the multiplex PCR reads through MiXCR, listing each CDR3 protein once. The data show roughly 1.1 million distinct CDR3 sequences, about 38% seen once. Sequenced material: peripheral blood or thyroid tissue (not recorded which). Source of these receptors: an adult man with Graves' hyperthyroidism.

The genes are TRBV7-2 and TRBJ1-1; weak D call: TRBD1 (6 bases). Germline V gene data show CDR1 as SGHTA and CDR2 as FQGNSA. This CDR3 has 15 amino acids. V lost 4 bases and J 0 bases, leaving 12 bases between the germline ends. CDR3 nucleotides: TGTGCCAGCAGCTCAGCTAGGGGGGTGAACACTGAAGCTTTCTTT. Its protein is CASSSARGVNTEAFF.

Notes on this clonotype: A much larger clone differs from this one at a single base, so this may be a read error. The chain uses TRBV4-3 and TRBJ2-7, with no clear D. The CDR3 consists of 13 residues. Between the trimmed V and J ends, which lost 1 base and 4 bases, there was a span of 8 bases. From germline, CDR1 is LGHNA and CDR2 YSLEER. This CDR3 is CASSQAGEYEQYF. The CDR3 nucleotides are TGCGCCAGCAGCCAAGCTGGGGAATACGAGCAGTACTTC.

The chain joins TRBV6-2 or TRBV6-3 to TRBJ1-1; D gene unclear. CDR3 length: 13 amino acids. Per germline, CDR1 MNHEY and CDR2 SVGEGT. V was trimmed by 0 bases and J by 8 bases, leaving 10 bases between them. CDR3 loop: CASSYSLVPEAFF. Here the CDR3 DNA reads TGTGCCAGCAGTTACTCGTTAGTGCCAGAAGCTTTCTTT.

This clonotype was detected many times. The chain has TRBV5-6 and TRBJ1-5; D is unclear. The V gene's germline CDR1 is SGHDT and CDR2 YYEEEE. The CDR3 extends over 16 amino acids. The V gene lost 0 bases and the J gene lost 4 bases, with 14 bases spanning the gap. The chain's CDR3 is CASSLASGIGNQPQHF. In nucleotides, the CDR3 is TGTGCCAGCAGCTTGGCCTCGGGGATTGGGAATCAGCCCCAGCATTTT. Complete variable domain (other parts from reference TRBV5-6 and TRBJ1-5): DAGVTQSPTHLIKTRGQQVTLRCSPKSGHDTVSWYQQALGQGPQFIFQYYEEEERQRGNFPDRFSGHQFPNYSSELNVNALLLGDSALYLCASSLASGIGNQPQHFGDGTRLSIL.

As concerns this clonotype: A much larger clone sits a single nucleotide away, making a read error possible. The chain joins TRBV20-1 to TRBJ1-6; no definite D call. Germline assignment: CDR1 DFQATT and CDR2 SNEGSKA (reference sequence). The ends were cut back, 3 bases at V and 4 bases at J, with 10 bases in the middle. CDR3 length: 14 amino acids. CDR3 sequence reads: CSASNARYNSPLHF. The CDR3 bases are TGCAGTGCTAGTAACGCAAGATATAATTCACCCCTCCACTTT.

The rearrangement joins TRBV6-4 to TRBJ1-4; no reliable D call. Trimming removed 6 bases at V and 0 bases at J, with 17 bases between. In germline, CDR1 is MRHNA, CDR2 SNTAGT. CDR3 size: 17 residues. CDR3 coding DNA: TGTGCCAGCAGCACAAGCTCTTGGCCAGCAACTAATGAAAAACTGTTTTTT. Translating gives CASSTSSWPATNEKLFF.

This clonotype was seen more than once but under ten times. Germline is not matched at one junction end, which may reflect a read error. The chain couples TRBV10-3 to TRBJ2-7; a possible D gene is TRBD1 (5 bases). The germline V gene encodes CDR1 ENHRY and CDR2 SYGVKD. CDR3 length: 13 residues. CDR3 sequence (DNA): TGTGCCAGCAGTTACAGGTCATACTACGAGCAGTACTTC. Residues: CASSYRSYYEQYF.

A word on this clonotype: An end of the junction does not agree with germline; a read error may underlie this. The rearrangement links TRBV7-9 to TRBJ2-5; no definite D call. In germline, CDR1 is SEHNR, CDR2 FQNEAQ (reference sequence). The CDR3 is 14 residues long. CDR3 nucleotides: TGCGCCAGCAGCCCGGCAGCCTCTGGTGGGACCCAGTACTTC. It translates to CASSPAASGGTQYF.

CDR3 DNA: TGTGCCAGCAGCGTAGCTACTAGTGGGACAGTAAATCAAGAGACCCAGTACTTC. Protein product: CASSVATSGTVNQETQYF. The chain employs TRBV9 and TRBJ2-5; 7 nucleotides line up with TRBD1. With 0 bases clipped from V and 2 bases from J, the junction kept 13 bases outside the gene matches. This CDR3 has 18 residues. Germline V gene data show CDR1 as SGDLS and CDR2 as YYNGEE.

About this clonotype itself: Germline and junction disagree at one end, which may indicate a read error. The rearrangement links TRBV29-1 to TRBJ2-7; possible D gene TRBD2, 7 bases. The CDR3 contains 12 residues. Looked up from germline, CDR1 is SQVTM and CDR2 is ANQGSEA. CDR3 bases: TGCAGCGTTGAGGGCGGGGGCTACGGGCAGTACTTC. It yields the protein CSVEGGGYGQYF.

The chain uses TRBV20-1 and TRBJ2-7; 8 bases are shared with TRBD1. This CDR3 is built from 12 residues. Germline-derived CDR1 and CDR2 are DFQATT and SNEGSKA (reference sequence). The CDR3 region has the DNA TGCAGCGCCGGGACAGGCACCTACGAGCAGTACTTC. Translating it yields CSAGTGTYEQYF.

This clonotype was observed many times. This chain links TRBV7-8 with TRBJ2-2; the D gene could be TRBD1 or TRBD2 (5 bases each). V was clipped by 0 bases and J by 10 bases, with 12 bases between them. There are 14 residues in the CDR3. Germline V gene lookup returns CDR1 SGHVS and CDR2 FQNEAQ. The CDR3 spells CASSLAGWDPELFF. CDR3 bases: TGTGCCAGCAGCTTAGCGGGGTGGGACCCGGAGCTGTTTTTT.

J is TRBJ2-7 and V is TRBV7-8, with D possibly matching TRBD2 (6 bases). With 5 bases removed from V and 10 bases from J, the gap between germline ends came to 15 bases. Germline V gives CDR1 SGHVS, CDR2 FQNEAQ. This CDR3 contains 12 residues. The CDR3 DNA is TGTGCCAGCAGCGGGAGGACCTACAATCAGTACTTC. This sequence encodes CASSGRTYNQYF.

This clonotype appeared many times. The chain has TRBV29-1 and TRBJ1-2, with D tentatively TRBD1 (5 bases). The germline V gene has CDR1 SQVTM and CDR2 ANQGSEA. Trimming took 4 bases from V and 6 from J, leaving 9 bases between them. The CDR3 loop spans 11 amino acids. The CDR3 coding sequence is TGCAGCGTTGGGCAGGGAGATGGCTACACCTTC. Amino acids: CSVGQGDGYTF.

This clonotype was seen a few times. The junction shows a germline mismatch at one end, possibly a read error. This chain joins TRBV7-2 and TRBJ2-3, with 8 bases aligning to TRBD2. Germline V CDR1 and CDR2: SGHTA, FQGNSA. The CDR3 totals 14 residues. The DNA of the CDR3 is TGTGCCAGCAGGTTAGCGGGGCGCACAGATACGCAGTATTTT. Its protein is CASRLAGRTDTQYF.

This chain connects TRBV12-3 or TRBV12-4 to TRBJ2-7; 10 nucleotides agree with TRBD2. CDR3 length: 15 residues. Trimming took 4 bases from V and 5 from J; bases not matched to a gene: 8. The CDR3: CASSSPSGSTDEQYF. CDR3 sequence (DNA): TGTGCCAGCAGTTCCCCTAGCGGGAGTACCGACGAGCAGTACTTC.

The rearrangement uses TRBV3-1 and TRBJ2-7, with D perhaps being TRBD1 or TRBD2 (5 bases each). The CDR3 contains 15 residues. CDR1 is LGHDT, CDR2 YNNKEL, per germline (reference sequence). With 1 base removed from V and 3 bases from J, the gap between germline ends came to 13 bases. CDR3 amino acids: CASSQGRDGHYEQYF. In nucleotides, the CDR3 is TGTGCCAGCAGCCAAGGCCGGGACGGTCACTACGAGCAGTACTTC.